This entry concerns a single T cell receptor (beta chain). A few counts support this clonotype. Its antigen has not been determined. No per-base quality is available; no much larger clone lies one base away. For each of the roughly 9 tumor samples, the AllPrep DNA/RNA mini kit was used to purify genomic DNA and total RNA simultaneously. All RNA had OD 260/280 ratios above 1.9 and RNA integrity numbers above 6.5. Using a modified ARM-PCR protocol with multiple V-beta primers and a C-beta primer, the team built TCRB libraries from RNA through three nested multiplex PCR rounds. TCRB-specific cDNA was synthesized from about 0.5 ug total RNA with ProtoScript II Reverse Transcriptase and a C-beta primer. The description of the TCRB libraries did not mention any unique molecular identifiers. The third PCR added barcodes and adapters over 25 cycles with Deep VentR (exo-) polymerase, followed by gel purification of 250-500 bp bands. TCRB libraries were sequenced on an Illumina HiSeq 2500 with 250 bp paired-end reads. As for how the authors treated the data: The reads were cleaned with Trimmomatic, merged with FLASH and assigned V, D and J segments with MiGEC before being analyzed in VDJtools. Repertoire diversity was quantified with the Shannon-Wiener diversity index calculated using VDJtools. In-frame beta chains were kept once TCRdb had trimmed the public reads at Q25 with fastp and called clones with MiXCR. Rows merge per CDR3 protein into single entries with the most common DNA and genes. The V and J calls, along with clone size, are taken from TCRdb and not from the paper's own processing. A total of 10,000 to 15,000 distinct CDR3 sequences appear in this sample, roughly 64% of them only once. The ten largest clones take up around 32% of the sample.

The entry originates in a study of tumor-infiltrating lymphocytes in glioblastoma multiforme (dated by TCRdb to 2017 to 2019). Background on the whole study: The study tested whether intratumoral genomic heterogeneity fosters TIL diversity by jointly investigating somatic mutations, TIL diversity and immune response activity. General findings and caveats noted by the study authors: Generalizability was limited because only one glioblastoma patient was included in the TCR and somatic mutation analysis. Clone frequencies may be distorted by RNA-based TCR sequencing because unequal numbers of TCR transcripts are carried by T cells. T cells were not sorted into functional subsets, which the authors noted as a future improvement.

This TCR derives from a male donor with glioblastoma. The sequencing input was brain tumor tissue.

The DNA sequence follows: TGCAGTGCTACTCCGACTAGCGGAGGCGTATCAGATACGCAGTATTTT. Its amino acids are CSATPTSGGVSDTQYF. The chain was built from TRBV20-1 and TRBJ2-3, and TRBD2 matches 9 of the central bases. V trim: 4 bases; J trim: 4 bases; unmatched bases: 12. The germline V gene (reference sequence) yields DFQATT for CDR1 and SNEGSKA for CDR2. Including the terminal cysteine and phenylalanine, the CDR3 comprises 16 residues. The DNA shown is the 48-base CDR3, in frame from base 1.